This paragraph covers one T cell receptor beta chain sequence. Two negative PCRs, clearance, or symptom resolution had been documented for recovered Cohort 3 donors. These data belong to a study of blood T cell repertoires in COVID-19. The CDR3 has 17 residues. Trimming left V 4 bases short and J 3 bases short, with 19 bases between. The germline gives CDR1 SNHLY, CDR2 FYNNEI. The repertoire was sequenced with immunoSEQ multiplex PCR; TCRdb's copy has only in-frame clones and lacks some. The repertoire holds 85,000 to 130,000 clones, with around 85% as singletons. Sequenced input: PBMCs or T cells enriched from blood (not recorded which). This chain uses TRBV2 with TRBJ2-1, with TRBD1 as a possible D gene (7 bases). The source of this sequence is a woman between 45 and 60 years old who had recovered from COVID-19. CDR3 residues: CASSGPSGGRFYNEQFF. The CDR3 coding sequence is TGTGCCAGCAGTGGACCCTCAGGGGGGAGGTTCTACAATGAGCAGTTCTTC.